This T cell receptor (beta chain) was retrieved from a study of CD8 T cells in Susac syndrome. CD8+ and CD4+ T cells were negatively isolated; TEMRA cells were FACS-enriched. Comments on this clonotype: One junction end does not reproduce the germline sequence, and a read error may be involved.

RNA amounts of 0.5 to 1 ug underwent reverse transcription with random hexamers. TCRdb recomputed calls from the immunoSEQ multiplex PCR reads with MiXCR, one row per CDR3 protein. The repertoire holds about 140,000 distinct CDR3 sequences, roughly 95% seen once, with approximately 0.11% in the top ten. The CDR3 sequence is 13 residues long. CDR1 SNHLY and CDR2 FYNNEI come from the germline V gene. This receptor was obtained from a human donor with multiple sclerosis. The chain carries TRBV2 and TRBJ1-1, with D hard to call. Sequences were obtained from CD4+ T cells from PBMCs. This CDR3 reads CASSGVGSFEAFF. The CDR3 region has the DNA TGTGCCAGTAGTGGGGTAGGGTCTTTTGAAGCTTTCTTT.